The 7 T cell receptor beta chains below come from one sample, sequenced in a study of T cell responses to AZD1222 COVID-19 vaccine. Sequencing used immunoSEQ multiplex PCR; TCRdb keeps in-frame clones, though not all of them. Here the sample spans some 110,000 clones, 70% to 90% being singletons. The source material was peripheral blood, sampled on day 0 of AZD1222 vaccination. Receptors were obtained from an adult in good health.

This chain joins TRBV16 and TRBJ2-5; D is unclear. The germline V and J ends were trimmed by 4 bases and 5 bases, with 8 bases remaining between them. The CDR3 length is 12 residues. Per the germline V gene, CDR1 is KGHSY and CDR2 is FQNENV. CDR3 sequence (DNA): TGTGCCAGCAGCCTCAACAGTGAGACCCAGTACTTC. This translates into CASSLNSETQYF.

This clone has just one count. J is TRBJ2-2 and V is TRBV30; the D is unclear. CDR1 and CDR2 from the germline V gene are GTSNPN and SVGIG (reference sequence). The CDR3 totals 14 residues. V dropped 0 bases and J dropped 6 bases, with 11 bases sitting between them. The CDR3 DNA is TGTGCCTGGAGTGTACTTAGTTTTGCCGGGGAGCTGTTTTTT. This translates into CAWSVLSFAGELFF.

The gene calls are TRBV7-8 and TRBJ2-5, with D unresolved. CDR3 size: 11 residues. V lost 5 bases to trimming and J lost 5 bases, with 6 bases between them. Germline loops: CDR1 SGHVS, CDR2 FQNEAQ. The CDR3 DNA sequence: TGTGCCAGCAGCCCCCGGGAGACCCAGTACTTC. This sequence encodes CASSPRETQYF.

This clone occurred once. CDR3 loop: CASRFGGNSGNTIYF. The CDR3 bases are TGTGCCAGTAGATTTGGCGGGAACTCTGGAAACACCATATATTTT. The chain employs TRBV19 and TRBJ1-3; D is uncertain. The CDR3 is 15 residues long. The germline CDR1 and CDR2 sequences are LNHDA and SQIVND (reference sequence). The V end was cut by 6 bases, the J end by 0 bases, with 12 bases between.

CDR3 amino acids: CASSEIGTSGVEKLFF. In nucleotides, the CDR3 is TGTGCCAGCAGTGAAATCGGGACATCTGGGGTTGAAAAACTGTTTTTT. The J gene is TRBJ1-4, the V gene TRBV3-1 (or the pseudogene TRBV3-2); possibly TRBD1 for D (6 bases). Germline V gene lookup returns CDR1 LGHDT and CDR2 YNNKEL (reference sequence). The CDR3 covers 16 residues. V lost 6 bases to trimming and J lost 7 bases, with 21 bases between them.

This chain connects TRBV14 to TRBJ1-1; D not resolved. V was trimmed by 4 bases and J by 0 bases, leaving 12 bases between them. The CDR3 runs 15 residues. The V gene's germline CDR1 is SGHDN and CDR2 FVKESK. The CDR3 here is CASSPRWSLNTEAFF. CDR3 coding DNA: TGTGCCAGCAGCCCGCGGTGGTCACTGAACACTGAAGCTTTCTTT.

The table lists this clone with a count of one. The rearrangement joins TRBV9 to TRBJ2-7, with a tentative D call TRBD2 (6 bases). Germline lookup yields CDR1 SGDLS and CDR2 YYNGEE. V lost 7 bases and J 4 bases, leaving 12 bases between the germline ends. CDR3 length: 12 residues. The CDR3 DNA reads TGTGCCAGCGCAGGACTAACATACGAGCAGTACTTC. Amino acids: CASAGLTYEQYF.